This T cell receptor beta chain was sequenced in a study of read filtering for tumor transcriptome and immune sequencing. The CDR3 is made up of 18 amino acids. Trimming at V came to 1 base and at J to 7 bases, leaving 16 bases not matched to a gene. The germline gives CDR1 SGHVS, CDR2 FQNEAQ. This clonotype was found a few times. Its antigen is still unknown. This library used roughly 0.4 ug RNA and molecular barcoded adaptors spanning alpha/delta and beta/gamma chains. TCRdb re-called the reads through MiXCR, storing one row per CDR3 protein. The profile covers approximately 43,000 distinct CDR3 sequences, with roughly an eighth appearing a single time and 30% taken by the ten largest. Study outcomes and limitations: The CD138-negative fraction was mixed bone marrow immune cells, not pure T cells.

This sequence originates from a donor aged 40 or older with multiple myeloma. The V and J genes are TRBV7-8 and TRBJ2-7, with TRBD2 identical over 10 bases. The sample was a population of CD138-negative cells sorted from bone marrow. The CDR3 reads CASSLVFSGSGRAGEQYF. The CDR3 coding sequence is TGTGCCAGCAGCTTAGTATTTTCGGGGAGCGGGAGGGCCGGGGAGCAGTACTTC.